This T cell receptor (beta chain) is drawn from a study of naive and memory T cell subsets. An equimolar mix of two oligonucleotides served as the beta constant-region primer for TRBC1 and TRBC2. The ligated cDNA underwent four PCR rounds using SP2 and nested alpha and beta constant-region primers. MiXCR, applied by TCRdb to the UMI-ligation and nested PCR reads, yields one record per CDR3 protein. Of over 20,000 distinct CDR3 sequences in the sample, roughly 8.2% were seen once. This clonotype was counted ten times or more. Its cognate antigen is unknown. Findings of the study overall: Over 85% of naive TCR sequences appeared only once, unlike memory subsets. Activation and differentiation may alter RNA-based TCR counts.

Separate alpha and beta amplification began at the second PCR step. Cells stained for CD3, CD4, CD8, CD45RA, CD27 and viability were sorted into four CD45RA/CD27 subsets. Trimming removed 3 bases from V and 3 bases from J, with 6 bases in between. Germline CDR1 reads MNHEY; CDR2 reads SMNVEV (reference sequence). CDR3 size: 14 residues. This sequence originates from a human donor in good health. The specimen was central memory CD8+ T cells from blood. The chain is built from TRBV27 and TRBJ1-6; D is ambiguous. The CDR3 is CASSFRLYNSPLHF. The CDR3 nucleotides read TGTGCCAGCAGTTTTCGACTCTATAATTCACCCCTCCACTTT.